The 12 T cell receptor beta chains presented below share a single source sample, sequenced in a study of T-cell memory formation after mild COVID-19. MiXCR, applied by TCRdb to the 5' RACE reads, yields one record per CDR3 protein. In the table there are about 110,000 distinct CDR3 sequences, about 20% of which are singletons. Sample: PBMCs or a T cell subset sorted from them (not recorded which). These receptors all stem from a man younger than 35 who had mild COVID-19 (a few samples of this study predate the infection). Cell type and time point are not known.

The chain links TRBV11-2 to TRBJ2-3; possibly TRBD2 for D (6 bases). The V end lost 6 bases, the J end lost 0 bases, and 13 bases lay between the germline ends. The CDR3 length is 15 residues. Germline V gene sequence: CDR1 SGHAT, CDR2 FQNNGV. As DNA, the CDR3 is TGTGCCAGCAGGGAGGGAGGCGGCAGCACAGATACGCAGTATTTT. Amino acids: CASREGGGSTDTQYF.

J is TRBJ2-5 and V is TRBV5-1, with 7 bases matching TRBD2. The trim removed 3 bases at V and 1 base at J, leaving 9 bases unmatched. CDR1 and CDR2 from the germline V gene are SGHRS and YFSETQ. The CDR3 length is 16 residues. The CDR3 protein is CASSWRDGGSQETQYF. In DNA, the CDR3 is TGCGCCAGCAGCTGGCGGGACGGGGGGTCCCAAGAGACCCAGTACTTC.

This clonotype turned up a few times. V usage is TRBV24-1 and J usage is TRBJ2-1, with 8 bases identical to TRBD2. V lost 5 bases and J lost 6; bases outside the gene matches: 8. Per germline, CDR1 KGHDR and CDR2 SFDVKD. This CDR3 spans 15 amino acids. CDR3 protein: CATSGAAGEFNEQFF. For the CDR3, the DNA is TGTGCCACCAGTGGGGCAGCGGGGGAGTTCAATGAGCAGTTCTTC.

The V and J genes are TRBV6-5 and TRBJ1-2; D remains unclear. This CDR3 has 17 amino acids. The germline V and J ends were trimmed by 4 bases and 2 bases, with 20 bases remaining between them. Germline-derived CDR1 and CDR2 are MNHEY and SVGAGI. The CDR3 reads CASSFSALRYKNYGYTF. The CDR3 region has the DNA TGTGCCAGCAGTTTCTCGGCATTACGATATAAGAACTATGGCTACACCTTC.

V gene TRBV2 combines with J gene TRBJ2-2; TRBD1 matches 7 bases. V shed 2 bases and J 4 bases; nucleotides not matched to a gene: 4. The germline CDR1 and CDR2 sequences are SNHLY and FYNNEI. The CDR3 runs 15 residues. The CDR3 is CASSETTGRTGELFF. DNA for the CDR3: TGTGCCAGCAGTGAAACGACAGGGCGCACCGGGGAGCTGTTTTTT.

In its sample, this clonotype was seen a few times. The chain combines TRBV6-1 with TRBJ2-1; 11 bases agree with TRBD2. Germline V gene lookup returns CDR1 MNHNS and CDR2 SASEGT. This CDR3 has 15 amino acids. The junction had 4 bases not matched to a gene; V was cut back by 1 base and J by 8 bases. This CDR3 reads CASSEGLAGLDEQFF. The CDR3 DNA reads TGTGCCAGCAGTGAAGGACTAGCGGGGCTGGATGAGCAGTTCTTC.

The chain joins TRBV4-1 to TRBJ2-6, with 8 bases fitting TRBD1. The CDR3 is 24 residues long. CDR1 is MGHRA, CDR2 YSYEKL, per germline. V lost 2 bases to trimming and J lost 0 bases; unmatched junction nucleotides: 24. The CDR3: CASSQKRRIALAGQVGSGANVLTF. CDR3 sequence (DNA): TGCGCCAGCAGCCAAAAAAGACGGATCGCCCTGGCGGGACAGGTTGGCTCTGGGGCCAACGTCCTGACTTTC.

The chain carries TRBV6-2 or TRBV6-3 and TRBJ2-7, with D perhaps matching TRBD1 or TRBD2 (5 bases each). Germline V lookup: CDR1 MNHEY, CDR2 SVGEGT. The V and J ends lost 7 bases and 2 bases respectively, with 21 bases between them. The CDR3 length is 16 residues. In DNA, the CDR3 is TGTGCCAGCACCCCCGGGGACGCTAGATACCCCTACGAGCAGTACGTC. Amino acids: CASTPGDARYPYEQYV.

This clonotype was detected ten times or more. The chain combines TRBV7-8 with TRBJ2-1; 7 nucleotides line up with TRBD2. Per the germline V gene, CDR1 is SGHVS and CDR2 is FQNEAQ. V dropped 2 bases and J dropped 2; count of bases not matched to a gene: 3. The CDR3 sequence is 15 residues long. This CDR3 reads CASSLTRGAYNEQFF. In DNA form, the CDR3 reads TGTGCCAGCAGCTTAACCCGGGGGGCCTACAATGAGCAGTTCTTC. Supplemented by reference TRBV7-8 and TRBJ2-1, the full variable domain reads GAGVSQSPRYKVAKRGQDVALRCDPISGHVSLFWYQQALGQGPEFLTYFQNEAQLDKSGLPSDRFFAERPEGSVSTLKIQRTQQEDSAVYLCASSLTRGAYNEQFFGPGTRLTVL.

The CDR3 DNA reads TGTGCCATCAGTGATCGGGGTCTGAGAGAGCAGTTCTTC. It specifies CAISDRGLREQFF. The V and J genes are TRBV10-3 and TRBJ2-1; the D gene is possibly TRBD2 (5 bases). The germline V gene has CDR1 ENHRY and CDR2 SYGVKD. The CDR3 consists of 13 residues. Trimming cost V 3 bases and J 10 bases, with 13 bases left between them.

This clonotype was picked up a small number of times. The chain carries TRBV5-6 and TRBJ2-1, with no clear D. The CDR3 extends over 14 amino acids. In germline, CDR1 is SGHDT, CDR2 YYEEEE. The ends were cut back, 2 bases at V and 0 bases at J, with 6 bases in the middle. The CDR3, as DNA: TGTGCCAGCAGCTTACAGTTCTCCTACAATGAGCAGTTCTTC. Translating gives CASSLQFSYNEQFF.

This clonotype was found a few times. The chain is built from TRBV7-8 and TRBJ2-3, with 9 nucleotides matching TRBD1. The J segment lost 11 bases and the V segment lost 4 bases, leaving 16 bases of the junction unmatched. Germline CDR1 SGHVS, CDR2 FQNEAQ. The CDR3 sequence is 16 residues long. CDR3 nucleotide sequence: TGTGCCAGCAGCTCCCACAGCGGGACAGGGTCCTTGAGGCAGTATTTT. Translated, it gives CASSSHSGTGSLRQYF.